This TCR beta chain derives from a study of blood T cells in healthy people across ages. Regarding the study as a whole: Changes in expanded clonotypes were possibly confounded, as the CMV status of donors was unknown.

This clonotype has more than one count but fewer than ten. Its target is unknown. Next came a second PCR, run for about 6 to 12 cycles, which used a sample-barcoded 5' primer along with a J-beta primer mix. TCRdb reprocessed the 5' RACE reads with MiXCR, giving one entry per CDR3 protein. The profile shows 1.5 million to 2 million distinct CDR3 sequences, approximately 50% of them singletons. This TCR was recovered from a woman in her thirties or forties in good health. Material: blood.

The CDR3 loop is CASSQQDVRRDEQYF. As DNA, the CDR3 is TGCGCCAGCAGCCAACAGGACGTCCGTAGGGACGAGCAGTACTTC. The V and J genes are TRBV4-1 and TRBJ2-7, with no clear D. V lost 2 bases and J 5 bases, leaving 16 bases between the germline ends. Germline CDR1 is MGHRA and CDR2 is YSYEKL. The CDR3 contains 15 residues.